This T cell receptor beta chain emerged from a study of blood T cell repertoires in COVID-19. In the study overall: The United States, Italy and Spain provided the acute and convalescent COVID-19 samples. Sample material is recorded as cDNA or gDNA derived from T cells, B-cell-depleted T cells, or PBMCs.

Germline assignment: CDR1 MRHNA and CDR2 SNTAGT. The CDR3 spans 16 residues. The V gene lost 4 bases and the J gene lost 6 bases, with 19 bases spanning the gap. Source study methods: Counts of nucleated cells, estimated from reference gene primer amplification, were obtained. Some clones are missing from TCRdb's copy, which holds only in-frame ones; the method was immunoSEQ multiplex PCR. Clone size and V and J calls were adopted from that table, with D and trimming inferred from the DNA. The data show hundreds of thousands of clones, about 90% seen once. Sequencing was done on a sample of peripheral blood. This TCR came from a woman in her thirties or forties who had recovered from COVID-19. V usage is TRBV6-4 and J usage is TRBJ1-5, with a tentative D call TRBD1 (6 bases). In DNA, the CDR3 is TGTGCCAGCAGTGGCGAATCAGGGGAGGGGAGTCAGCCCCAGCATTTT. It translates to CASSGESGEGSQPQHF.